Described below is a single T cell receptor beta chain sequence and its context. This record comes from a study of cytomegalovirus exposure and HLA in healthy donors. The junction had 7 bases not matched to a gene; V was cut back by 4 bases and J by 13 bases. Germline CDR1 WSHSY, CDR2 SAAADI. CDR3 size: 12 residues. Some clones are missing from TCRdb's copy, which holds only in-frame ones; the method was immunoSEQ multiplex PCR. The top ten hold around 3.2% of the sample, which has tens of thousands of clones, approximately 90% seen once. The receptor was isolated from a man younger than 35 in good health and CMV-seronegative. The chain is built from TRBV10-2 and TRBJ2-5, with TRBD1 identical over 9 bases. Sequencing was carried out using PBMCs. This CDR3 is CASSAGQGIPYF. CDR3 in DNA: TGCGCCAGCAGTGCGGGACAGGGTATTCCGTACTTC.